What follows is one T cell receptor (beta chain) and its context. The antigen remains undetermined. Patients with a history of multiple malignancies were excluded. V was shortened by 0 bases and J by 6 bases, with 13 bases between the two germline ends. This CDR3 is built from 15 residues. CDR1 and CDR2 (germline): SEHNR, FQNEAQ (reference sequence). The data belong to a study of T cells in lung cancer brain metastases. Repertoires were generated with immunoSEQ multiplex PCR, while TCRdb's copy carries only in-frame clones and drops some. The data contain about 800 clones, approximately 91% of them singletons. Study-wide points: Paired primaries held more unique productive clones than brain metastases (median approximately 4,500 versus 1,500).

This TCR was sampled from a woman in her seventies with non-small cell lung cancer. The chain uses TRBV7-9 and TRBJ2-3; perhaps TRBD2 as D (5 bases). The material sequenced was tumor tissue from the primary lung tumor. CDR3 protein: CASSLAAEAGDTQYF. CDR3 nucleotides: TGTGCCAGCAGCTTAGCGGCGGAGGCGGGCGATACGCAGTATTTT.